A single T cell receptor (beta chain) is shown here with its context. Terminally differentiated effector memory CD45RA+ cells were left out of the naive CD8 fraction, which was CD45RO-negative and positively selected for CCR7. The data are from a study of shared clonotypes between healthy human individuals. CDR3 length: 16 amino acids. Germline V gene sequence: CDR1 PRHDT, CDR2 FYEKMQ (reference sequence). With 4 bases removed from V and 5 bases from J, the gap between germline ends came to 19 bases. Libraries were prepared by immunoSEQ multiplex PCR; TCRdb keeps only in-frame clonotypes and omits some of them. The table has about 2.1 million clones, 93% seen once; the top ten hold roughly 1.7%.

The sequencing sample was made of naive CD8+ T cells from PBMCs. The J gene is TRBJ2-3, the V gene TRBV13, with D perhaps given as TRBD1 or TRBD2 (5 bases each). This receptor was obtained from a man younger than 35 in good health. Some clones in this sample may be carry-over from other donors' samples. As DNA, the CDR3 is TGTGCCAGCAGCTCGCAAATCGGGGCCTTGGGAGATACGCAGTATTTT. Translated, it gives CASSSQIGALGDTQYF.